These T cell receptor beta chains were read from a single sample in a study of cytomegalovirus exposure and HLA in healthy donors. Sequencing was performed with immunoSEQ multiplex PCR; in TCRdb, only in-frame clones are kept and a portion is missing. The sample consists of around 130,000 clones, around 75% of them appearing once. The sequenced material came from PBMCs. The receptors were sampled from a woman in her thirties in good health and CMV-seronegative. The CDR3 runs from the conserved cysteine through the conserved F or W. A D gene is named only where the DNA matches it firmly. Clone size is not always given. Where it is, it says once, few, many or a class for expanded clones.

TRBJ2-5 TRBV5-1 NA TRBD1 TGCGCCAGCAGCTTTCAACAGGGGGCGGGAGAGACCCAGTACTTC CASSFQQGAGETQYF
TRBJ2-1 TRBV10-3 NA TRBD2 TGTGCCATCAGTGGGGGTCTATTGGAAGCGGGAGTGTCGAATGAGCAGTTCTTC CAISGGLLEAGVSNEQFF
TRBJ2-3 TRBV2 NA TRBD2 TGTGCCAGCAGTGAAGGACTAGCTGTGCGCACAGATACGCAGTATTTT CASSEGLAVRTDTQYF
TRBJ1-5 TRBV28 NA TRBD1 TGTGCCAGCAGTTTAAGGGGGCGCGGCAATCAGCCCCAGCATTTT CASSLRGRGNQPQHF
TRBJ1-2 TRBV5-4 NA NA TGTGCCAGCAGCTTTGCCGGACAAGGCTATGGCTACACCTTC CASSFAGQGYGYTF
TRBJ2-2 TRBV5-1 NA TRBD1 TGCGCCAGCTCCCATTGGACAGGGAACACCGGGGAGCTGTTTTTT CASSHWTGNTGELFF
TRBJ2-1 TRBV6-1 NA NA TGTGCCAGCAGTGTCGGTGATGAGCAGTTCTTC CASSVGDEQFF
TRBJ2-3 TRBV29-1 NA NA TGCAGCGTCCTCGGAGGGGACACAGATACGCAGTATTTT CSVLGGDTDTQYF
TRBJ2-1 TRBV6-5 NA TRBD2 TGTGCCAGCATGCGGCGGGAGAGCTCCTACAATGAGCAGTTCTTC CASMRRESSYNEQFF
TRBJ1-6 TRBV7-9 once NA TGTGCCAGCAGCTTAGATCGGTCACCCCTCCACTTT CASSLDRSPLHF
TRBJ2-3 TRBV5-6 NA NA TGTGCCAGCAGCCCTGGGACAAGAATCCAGACGGATACGCAGTATTTT CASSPGTRIQTDTQYF
TRBJ2-3 TRBV30 few NA TGTGCCTGGGGCGGCCCGGCGGAGCGAGGGTATACGCAGTATTTT CAWGGPAERGYTQYF
TRBJ2-3 TRBV5-1 NA TRBD1 TGCGCCAGCATGAGCTTAGGGCAGGGGGCAAAAGATACGCAGTATTTT CASMSLGQGAKDTQYF
TRBJ1-2 TRBV7-8 NA NA TGTGCCAGCAGCCGAGGTCGTTTAATACAGGGTTCCGATGGCTACACCTTC CASSRGRLIQGSDGYTF
TRBJ2-7 TRBV6-1 NA NA TGTGCCAGCAGTGAGGGAGGAGGCAGCATCTACGAGCAGTACTTC CASSEGGGSIYEQYF
TRBJ1-2 TRBV7-8 once TRBD1 TGTGCCAGCAGCTTAGGACAGGGGAACTATGGCTACACCTTC CASSLGQGNYGYTF
TRBJ2-1 TRBV19 NA NA TGTGCCAGTAGCAGGAAGGGAGCCTACAATGAGCAGTTCTTC CASSRKGAYNEQFF
TRBJ2-5 TRBV12-5 NA NA TGTGCTAGTGGTTTGGGTGCACAGGCAGTTGGGGAGACCCAGTACTTC CASGLGAQAVGETQYF
TRBJ1-6 TRBV9 NA NA TGTGCCAGCAGCGACCGCGAGAGTCGCATGTCGCCCCTCCACTTT CASSDRESRMSPLHF
TRBJ2-3 TRBV30 NA NA TGTGCCTGGAGCTTCGGGAGCGCAGGCACAGATACGCAGTATTTT CAWSFGSAGTDTQYF
TRBJ1-5 TRBV6-1 NA NA TGTGCCAGCAGTGAAGAGGACGGAGGAAACAATCAGCCCCAGCATTTT CASSEEDGGNNQPQHF
TRBJ2-5 TRBV4-1 NA TRBD2 TGCGCCAGCGCCGTGCAGCGGGGGGGCCTAGAGACCCAGTACTTC CASAVQRGGLETQYF
TRBJ1-5 TRBV27 NA TRBD1 TGTGCCAGCAGCTTAAAAGGGGGCCATAGCAATCAGCCCCAGCATTTT CASSLKGGHSNQPQHF
TRBJ2-1 TRBV9 NA TRBD2 TGTGCCAGCAGCGTAGCTCCCCATGCTAGCGGGGCAGACAATGAGCAGTTCTTC CASSVAPHASGADNEQFF
TRBJ2-5 TRBV9 NA TRBD2 TGTGCCAGCAGCGCACGGGGACTAGCGGGAGGAGAGACCCAGTACTTC CASSARGLAGGETQYF
TRBJ2-5 TRBV6-1 few NA TGTGCCAGCAGTGAAGTCGGCAGGGAAGAGACCCAGTACTTC CASSEVGREETQYF
TRBJ2-7 TRBV4-1 NA TRBD1 TGCGCCAGCAGCCAGGATCCCAGGGGGCACGAGCAGTACTTC CASSQDPRGHEQYF
TRBJ2-1 TRBV11-2 NA NA TGTGCCAGCAGCTTAGATACAGGTTCGTCTTACAATGAGCAGTTCTTC CASSLDTGSSYNEQFF
TRBJ2-1 TRBV9 NA TRBD1 TGTGCCAGCAGCGGCCCCGACAGGGGACCTTACAATGAGCAGTTCTTC CASSGPDRGPYNEQFF
TRBJ1-1 TRBV28 few NA TGTGCCAGCAGTTCGGGGGGCCTGAACACTGAAGCTTTCTTT CASSSGGLNTEAFF
TRBJ1-1 TRBV19 few NA TGTGCCAGTATGGAGGTAACGAACACTGAAGCTTTCTTT CASMEVTNTEAFF
TRBJ1-6 TRBV7-6 few TRBD1 TGTGCCAGCAGCCCCGACAGGGGGGATTCACCCCTCCACTTT CASSPDRGDSPLHF
TRBJ2-2 TRBV18 NA TRBD2 TGTGCCAGCTCACCGACTAGCGGCGGAGGGACCGGGGAGCTGTTTTTT CASSPTSGGGTGELFF
TRBJ2-2 TRBV7-2 NA TRBD2 TGTGCCAGCAGCTTACGAGCGGGGGCCAACACCGGGGAGCTGTTTTTT CASSLRAGANTGELFF
TRBJ2-7 TRBV6-5 NA TRBD1 TGTGCCAGCAGTTTCTACAGGGGACCAAACTACGAGCAGTACTTC CASSFYRGPNYEQYF
TRBJ1-2 TRBV2 NA TRBD1 TGTGCCAGGAACGCACCGGGACAGGCTTTGAGGTATCGTGGCTACACCTTC CARNAPGQALRYRGYTF
TRBJ2-7 TRBV29-1 NA NA TGCAGCGTTGAATATCAGGGCCACGAGCAGTACTTC CSVEYQGHEQYF
TRBJ2-7 TRBV5-4 NA NA TGTGCCAGCAGCTTGGCTTACGAGCAGTACTTC CASSLAYEQYF
TRBJ2-3 TRBV9 NA NA TGTGCCAGCAGCGTAGTCCCGGGAGTGACAGATACGCAGTATTTT CASSVVPGVTDTQYF
TRBJ2-2 TRBV7-2 NA NA TGTGCCAGCAGCTTAGTCGGGTTGTCGGCCGGGGAGCTGTTTTTT CASSLVGLSAGELFF